This TCR beta chain is drawn from a study of T cell repertoires in cytomegalovirus infection. In the study overall: Public signatures in TCR beta pointed to CMV infection and matching HLA type. Findings and caveats of the study: Clonotypes of TCR beta that were HLA-C-restricted and CMV-specific dominated the ex vivo response.

As concerns this clonotype: Its matching antigen is unknown.

V shed 5 bases and J shed 2 bases, with 11 bases lying between them. The CDR3 contains 14 residues. Germline V gene lookup returns CDR1 KGHDR and CDR2 SFDVKD. MiXCR was run by TCRdb on the reads, yielding one entry per CDR3 protein. Among 650,000 to 900,000 distinct CDR3 sequences listed, about 30% were seen once. This sequence joins TRBV24-1 and TRBJ1-1, with no clear D. The receptor was derived from a human donor in good health (CMV status not recorded). Some clones in this sample may be carry-over from other donors' samples. Here the sequenced sample was cultured CD8+ T cells from PBMCs, taken from culture after CMV antigen stimulation. The CDR3 nucleotides are TGTGCCACCAGTGTGGGCCGGGCCAACACTGAAGCTTTCTTT. This codes for CATSVGRANTEAFF.